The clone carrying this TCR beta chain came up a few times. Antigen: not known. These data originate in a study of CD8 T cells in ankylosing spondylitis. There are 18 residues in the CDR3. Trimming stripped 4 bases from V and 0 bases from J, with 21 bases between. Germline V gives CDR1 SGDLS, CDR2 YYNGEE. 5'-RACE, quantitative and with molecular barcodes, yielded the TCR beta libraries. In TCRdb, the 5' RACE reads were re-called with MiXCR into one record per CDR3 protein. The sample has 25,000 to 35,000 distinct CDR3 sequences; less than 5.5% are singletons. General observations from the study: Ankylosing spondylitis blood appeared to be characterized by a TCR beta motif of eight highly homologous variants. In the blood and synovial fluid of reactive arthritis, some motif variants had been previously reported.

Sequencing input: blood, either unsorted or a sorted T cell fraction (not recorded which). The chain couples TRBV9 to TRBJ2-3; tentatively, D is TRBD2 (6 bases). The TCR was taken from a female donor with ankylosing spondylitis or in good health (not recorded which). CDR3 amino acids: CASSSSRASDPSTDTQYF. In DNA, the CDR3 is TGTGCCAGCAGCTCCTCCCGCGCTAGCGACCCTAGCACAGATACGCAGTATTTT.